Below, 14 T cell receptor beta chains from the same sample are listed, as sequenced in a study of neurological immune-mediated disorders. MiXCR, run by TCRdb on the 5' RACE reads, gives a single entry per CDR3 protein. This table has some 66,000 distinct CDR3 sequences, roughly 4% appearing once. The sample comprised PBMCs. Receptors were obtained from a man aged 50 or older with multiple sclerosis.

This clonotype was seen a handful of times. The chain recombines TRBV21-1 with TRBJ1-5; TRBD1 is taken as the D call from the table, unchecked against the DNA. TRBV21-1 is recorded as a pseudogene. This CDR3 contains 19 residues. CDR3 sequence reads: CASSKVGPFVRKDNQPQHF. DNA of the CDR3: TGTGCCAGCAGCAAAGTTGGCCCCTTTGTGAGGAAAGATAATCAGCCCCAGCATTTT.

This clonotype was seen repeatedly, ten times or more. The chain uses TRBV20-1 and TRBJ1-1; TRBD1 aligns across 10 bases. Germline loops: CDR1 DFQATT, CDR2 SNEGSKA (reference sequence). This CDR3 contains 14 residues. The V segment lost 2 bases and the J segment 4 bases; nucleotides outside the gene matches: 4. The CDR3 protein is CSARPGQGFTEAFF. CDR3 DNA: TGCAGTGCTAGACCGGGACAGGGGTTCACTGAAGCTTTCTTT.

This clonotype has a count of ten or more. The rearrangement uses TRBV12-3 or TRBV12-4 and TRBJ1-5, with 7 bases fitting TRBD1. With V trimmed by 3 bases and J by 2 bases, 19 bases remained unmatched. The CDR3 extends over 20 amino acids. CDR3 loop: CASSLHVQGPRGSGNQPQHF. CDR3 sequence (DNA): TGTGCCAGCAGTTTGCATGTACAGGGGCCCCGCGGGTCGGGCAATCAGCCCCAGCATTTT.

This clonotype was detected ten times or more. The CDR3 loop is CASSLTPNRNEQFF. Written as DNA, the CDR3 is TGTGCCAGCAGTTTAACCCCTAACAGGAATGAGCAGTTCTTC. The rearrangement joins TRBV12-3 or TRBV12-4 to TRBJ2-1, with D possibly TRBD1 on 5 matching bases. Trimming left V 2 bases short and J 7 bases short, with 12 bases between. The CDR3 is made up of 14 amino acids.

This clonotype was observed at least ten times. The V and J genes are TRBV4-1 and TRBJ2-2, with TRBD2 as a possible D gene (6 bases). The CDR3 is 15 residues long. The ends were cut back, 5 bases at V and 4 bases at J, with 14 bases in the middle. Germline loops: CDR1 MGHRA, CDR2 YSYEKL. CDR3 bases: TGCGCCAGCAGCGGGACTCAAACCCGCACCGGGGAGCTGTTTTTT. It codes for CASSGTQTRTGELFF.

At least ten counts were recorded for this clonotype. This chain links TRBV5-1 with TRBJ2-7; D gene unclear. This CDR3 is 12 amino acids long. Trimming took 1 base from V and 6 from J, leaving 8 bases between them. CDR1 SGHRS and CDR2 YFSETQ come from the germline V gene. CDR3 bases: TGCGCCAGCAGCTTGCCCCTGGGCGAGCAGTACTTC. Its translation is CASSLPLGEQYF.

This clonotype was seen repeatedly, ten times or more. The chain has TRBV20-1 and TRBJ2-5, with 10 positions matching TRBD2. After removal of 5 bases from V and 5 bases from J, the junction contained 11 bases not matched to a gene. The CDR3 extends over 15 amino acids. Germline V gene lookup returns CDR1 DFQATT and CDR2 SNEGSKA (reference sequence). This CDR3 is CSAPTIAGGGETQYF. The CDR3 DNA is TGCAGTGCTCCAACGATAGCGGGGGGTGGGGAGACCCAGTACTTC.

In this sample, this clonotype turned up many times. This sequence joins TRBV7-9 and TRBJ1-1; TRBD1 matches at 11 bases. Germline values: CDR1 SEHNR, CDR2 FQNEAQ (reference sequence). The CDR3 consists of 14 residues. The V segment lost 0 bases and the J segment 11 bases; nucleotides outside the gene matches: 5. CDR3 loop: CASSLAGQGAWAFF. The DNA for the CDR3 is TGTGCCAGCAGCTTAGCCGGACAGGGGGCCTGGGCTTTCTTT.

This clonotype appeared many times. This sequence joins TRBV7-8 and TRBJ2-7; 9 nucleotides align to TRBD1. The CDR3 runs 14 residues. The J segment lost 3 bases and the V segment lost 2 bases, leaving 2 bases of the junction unmatched. Germline V gene lookup returns CDR1 SGHVS and CDR2 FQNEAQ. The CDR3 nucleotides read TGTGCCAGCAGCTTAAGGGACAGGGTCTACGAGCAGTACTTC. Protein: CASSLRDRVYEQYF.

This clonotype has at least ten counts. The chain is built from TRBV27 and TRBJ1-5, with 8 bases that match TRBD1. The CDR3 contains 14 residues. Germline V gene data show CDR1 as MNHEY and CDR2 as SMNVEV (reference sequence). V gave up 6 bases and J gave up 3 bases; unmatched junction bases: 4. CDR3 in amino acids: CASSRGQVNQPQHF. The CDR3 DNA reads as TGTGCCAGCAGCCGGGGACAGGTCAATCAGCCCCAGCATTTT.

This clonotype was observed at least ten times. The J gene is TRBJ2-7, the V gene TRBV20-1, with D unclear. The V gene's germline CDR1 is DFQATT and CDR2 SNEGSKA (reference sequence). Trimming removed 0 bases from V and 2 bases from J, with 14 bases in between. The length of the CDR3 is 15 residues. The CDR3 spells CSAREKGRSPYEQYF. CDR3 bases: TGCAGTGCTAGAGAGAAAGGGCGGTCCCCCTACGAGCAGTACTTC.

This clonotype has a count of ten or more. The rearrangement uses TRBV6-2 or TRBV6-3 and TRBJ2-4; D tentatively reads TRBD1 or TRBD2 (5 bases each). Germline V gives CDR1 MNHEY, CDR2 SVGEGT. V was shortened by 8 bases and J by 2 bases, with 10 bases between the two germline ends. CDR3 length: 13 amino acids. CDR3: CASSGASKNIQYF. The CDR3 DNA reads as TGTGCCAGCTCCGGGGCGTCCAAAAACATTCAGTACTTC.

This clonotype has a count of ten or more. The genes are TRBV5-6 and TRBJ2-3; 8 nucleotides agree with TRBD2. The CDR3 loop spans 17 amino acids. Germline V gives CDR1 SGHDT, CDR2 YYEEEE. Losses at the gene ends were 2 bases for V and 2 bases for J; bases not matched to a gene: 10. As DNA, the CDR3 is TGTGCCAGCAGCTTAAGGGGTGCGGGGGGAATCACAGATACGCAGTATTTT. Translated, it gives CASSLRGAGGITDTQYF.

This clonotype has ten or more counts. The rearrangement links TRBV20-1 to TRBJ1-5, with D maybe TRBD1 (5 bases). Trimming removed 1 base from V and 0 bases from J, with 10 bases in between. Germline lookup yields CDR1 DFQATT and CDR2 SNEGSKA (reference sequence). The CDR3 is made up of 15 amino acids. In nucleotides, the CDR3 is TGCAGTGCTAGAGCTCCAGGGACTAGCAATCAGCCCCAGCATTTT. It codes for CSARAPGTSNQPQHF.